The clone carrying this T cell receptor (beta chain) was seen more than once but under ten times. Its cognate antigen is unknown. The record originates from a study of T-cell reconstitution after alpha-beta-depleted transplantation in children. Study-wide findings and caveats: At day 60, the high TCRbeta diversity found in some patients originated from recipient T cells and thymic progenitors that had survived. From newly produced T cells came most of the T-cell counts and diversity one year after transplant. Two months or so post-transplant, alpha-beta T cells reportedly derived from several hundred expanded graft clones.

During its preparation, the TCRbeta library received unique molecular identifiers. TCRdb redid the calling of the PCR reads with MiXCR, one entry per CDR3 protein. The table records about 300,000 distinct CDR3 sequences, 6.5% to 9% of them present only once. The ends lost 3 bases at V and 1 base at J; junction bases unmatched: 1. CDR1 is SQVTM, CDR2 ANQGSEA, per germline. This CDR3 has 13 amino acids. This receptor was obtained from a female patient aged 2-10 years who had a stem cell transplant for Fanconi anemia, so the T cells may come from the graft donor. The chain has TRBV29-1 and TRBJ2-5; 8 bases line up with TRBD1. Specimen: peripheral blood, collected 360 days after TCRalphabeta/CD19-depleted stem cell transplant. For the CDR3, the DNA is TGCAGCGTTGACAGGGGGCTCCAAGAGACCCAGTACTTC. This translates into CSVDRGLQETQYF.